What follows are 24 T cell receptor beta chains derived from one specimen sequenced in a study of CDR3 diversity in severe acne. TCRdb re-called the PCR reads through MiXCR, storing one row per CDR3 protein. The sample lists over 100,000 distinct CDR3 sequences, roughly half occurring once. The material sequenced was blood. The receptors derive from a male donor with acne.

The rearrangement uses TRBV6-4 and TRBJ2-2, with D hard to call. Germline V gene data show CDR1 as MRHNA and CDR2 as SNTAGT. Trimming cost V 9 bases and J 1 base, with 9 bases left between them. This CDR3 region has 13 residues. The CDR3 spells CASRAGNTGELFF. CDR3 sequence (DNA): TGTGCCAGTCGGGCAGGGAACACCGGGGAGCTGTTTTTT.

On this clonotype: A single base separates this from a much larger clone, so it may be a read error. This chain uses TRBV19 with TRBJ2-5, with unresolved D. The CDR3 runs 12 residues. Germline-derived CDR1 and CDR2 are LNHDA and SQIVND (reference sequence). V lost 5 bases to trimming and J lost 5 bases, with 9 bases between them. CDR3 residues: CASSPQRETQYF. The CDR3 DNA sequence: TGTGCCAGTAGTCCACAGAGGGAGACCCAGTACTTC. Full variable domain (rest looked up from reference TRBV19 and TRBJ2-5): DGGITQSPKYLFRKEGQNVTLSCEQNLNHDAMYWYRQDPGQGLRLIYYSQIVNDFQKGDIAEGYSVSREKKESFPLTVTSAQKNPTAFYLCASSPQRETQYFGPGTRLLVL.

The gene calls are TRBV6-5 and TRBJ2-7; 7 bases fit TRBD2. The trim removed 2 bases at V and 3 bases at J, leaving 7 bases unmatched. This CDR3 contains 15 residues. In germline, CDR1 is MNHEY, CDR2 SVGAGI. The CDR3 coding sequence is TGTGCCAGCAGTTACGGGGGGGGAGGAGGCTACGAGCAGTACTTC. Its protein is CASSYGGGGGYEQYF.

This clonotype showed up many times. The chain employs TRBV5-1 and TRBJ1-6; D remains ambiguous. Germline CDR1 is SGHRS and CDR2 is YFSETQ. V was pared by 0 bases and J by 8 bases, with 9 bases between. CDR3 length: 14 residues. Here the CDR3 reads CASSLADGDSPLHF. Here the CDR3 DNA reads TGCGCCAGCAGCTTGGCGGACGGGGATTCACCCCTCCACTTT.

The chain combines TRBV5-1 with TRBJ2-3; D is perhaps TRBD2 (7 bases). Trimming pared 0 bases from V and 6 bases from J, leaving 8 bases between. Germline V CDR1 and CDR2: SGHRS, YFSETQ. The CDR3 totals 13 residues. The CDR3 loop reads CASSLEGGDTQYF. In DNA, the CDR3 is TGCGCCAGCAGCTTGGAGGGGGGGGATACGCAGTATTTT. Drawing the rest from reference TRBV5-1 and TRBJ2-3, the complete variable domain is KAGVTQTPRYLIKTRGQQVTLSCSPISGHRSVSWYQQTPGQGLQFLFEYFSETQRNKGNFPGRFSGRQFSNSRSEMNVSTLELGDSALYLCASSLEGGDTQYFGPGTRLTVL.

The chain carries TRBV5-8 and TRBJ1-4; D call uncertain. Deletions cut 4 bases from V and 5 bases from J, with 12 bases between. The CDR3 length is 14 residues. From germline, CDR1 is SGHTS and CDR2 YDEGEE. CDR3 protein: CASSADGSNEKLFF. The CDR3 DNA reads TGTGCCAGCAGCGCGGACGGGAGCAATGAAAAACTGTTTTTT.

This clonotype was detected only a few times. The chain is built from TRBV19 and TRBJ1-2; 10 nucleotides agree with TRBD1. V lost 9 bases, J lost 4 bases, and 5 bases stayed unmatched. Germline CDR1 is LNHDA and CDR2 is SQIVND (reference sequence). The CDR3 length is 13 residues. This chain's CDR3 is CASRDRGGYGYTF. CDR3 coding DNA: TGTGCCAGCAGGGACAGGGGCGGCTATGGCTACACCTTC.

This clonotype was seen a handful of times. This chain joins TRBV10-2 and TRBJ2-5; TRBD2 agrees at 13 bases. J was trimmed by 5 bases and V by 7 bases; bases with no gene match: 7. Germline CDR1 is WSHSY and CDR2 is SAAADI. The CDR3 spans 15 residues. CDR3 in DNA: TGCGCCAGCAAAGGACTAGCGGGAGAAGTGGAGACCCAGTACTTC. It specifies CASKGLAGEVETQYF.

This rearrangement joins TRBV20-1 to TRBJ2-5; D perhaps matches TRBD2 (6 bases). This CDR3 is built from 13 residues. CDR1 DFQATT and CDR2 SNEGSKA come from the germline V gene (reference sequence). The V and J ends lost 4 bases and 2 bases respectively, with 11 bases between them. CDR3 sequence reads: CSANLADQETQYF. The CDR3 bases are TGCAGTGCTAACTTAGCGGATCAAGAGACCCAGTACTTC.

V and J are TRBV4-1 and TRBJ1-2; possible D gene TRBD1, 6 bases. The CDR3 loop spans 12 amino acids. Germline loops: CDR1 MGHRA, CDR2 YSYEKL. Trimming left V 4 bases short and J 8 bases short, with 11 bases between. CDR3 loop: CASSPQGYGYTF. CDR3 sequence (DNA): TGCGCCAGCAGCCCCCAGGGGTACGGCTACACCTTC.

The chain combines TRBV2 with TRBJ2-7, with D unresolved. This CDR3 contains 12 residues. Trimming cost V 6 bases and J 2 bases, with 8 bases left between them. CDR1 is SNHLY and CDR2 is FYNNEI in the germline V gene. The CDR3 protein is CASRDGPYEQYF. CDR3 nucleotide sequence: TGTGCCAGCAGGGACGGTCCCTACGAGCAGTACTTC.

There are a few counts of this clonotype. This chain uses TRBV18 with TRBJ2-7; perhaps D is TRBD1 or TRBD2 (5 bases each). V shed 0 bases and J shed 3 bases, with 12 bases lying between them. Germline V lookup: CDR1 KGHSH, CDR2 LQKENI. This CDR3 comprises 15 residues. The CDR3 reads CASSPPGGGGYEQYF. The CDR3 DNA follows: TGTGCCAGCTCACCACCGGGTGGTGGGGGCTACGAGCAGTACTTC.

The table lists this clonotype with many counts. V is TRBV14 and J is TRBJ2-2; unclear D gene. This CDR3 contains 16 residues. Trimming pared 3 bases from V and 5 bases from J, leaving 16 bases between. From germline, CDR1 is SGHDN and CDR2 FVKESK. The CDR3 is CASSHSAAMGTGELFF. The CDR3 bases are TGTGCCAGCAGCCACTCAGCTGCAATGGGGACCGGGGAGCTGTTTTTT.

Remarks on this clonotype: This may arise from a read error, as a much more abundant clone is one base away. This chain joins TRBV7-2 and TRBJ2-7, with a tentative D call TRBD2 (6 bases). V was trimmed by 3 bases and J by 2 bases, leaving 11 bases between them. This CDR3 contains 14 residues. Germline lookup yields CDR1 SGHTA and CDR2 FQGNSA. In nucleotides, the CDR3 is TGTGCCAGCAGCTTTCAGACGGGAGCCTACGAGCAGTACTTC. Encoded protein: CASSFQTGAYEQYF.

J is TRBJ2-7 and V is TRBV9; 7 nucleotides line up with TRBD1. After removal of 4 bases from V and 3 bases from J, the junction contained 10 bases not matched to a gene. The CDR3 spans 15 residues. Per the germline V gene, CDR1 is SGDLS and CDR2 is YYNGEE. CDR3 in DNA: TGTGCCAGCAGCCTAGACAGGGACCCTATCTACGAGCAGTACTTC. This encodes CASSLDRDPIYEQYF.

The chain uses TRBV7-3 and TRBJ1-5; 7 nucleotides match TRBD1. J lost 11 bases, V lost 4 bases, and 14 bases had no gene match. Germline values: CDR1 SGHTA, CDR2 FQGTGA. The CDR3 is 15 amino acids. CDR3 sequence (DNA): TGTGCCAGCAGCTCATATACAGGGGAGGGGTATACCCAGCATTTT. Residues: CASSSYTGEGYTQHF.

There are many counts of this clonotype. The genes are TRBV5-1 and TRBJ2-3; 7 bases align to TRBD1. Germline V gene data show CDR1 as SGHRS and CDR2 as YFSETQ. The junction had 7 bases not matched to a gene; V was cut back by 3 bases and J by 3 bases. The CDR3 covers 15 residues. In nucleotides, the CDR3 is TGCGCCAGCAGCTCGAGGGGGCTTGGAACAGATACGCAGTATTTT. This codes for CASSSRGLGTDTQYF.

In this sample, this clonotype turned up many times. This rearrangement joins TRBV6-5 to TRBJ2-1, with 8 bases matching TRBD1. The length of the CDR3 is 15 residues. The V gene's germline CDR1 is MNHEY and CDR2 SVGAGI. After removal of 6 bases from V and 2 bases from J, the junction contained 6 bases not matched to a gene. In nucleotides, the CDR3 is TGTGCCAGCAGCCTCACGACAGGGGCCTACAATGAGCAGTTCTTC. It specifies CASSLTTGAYNEQFF.

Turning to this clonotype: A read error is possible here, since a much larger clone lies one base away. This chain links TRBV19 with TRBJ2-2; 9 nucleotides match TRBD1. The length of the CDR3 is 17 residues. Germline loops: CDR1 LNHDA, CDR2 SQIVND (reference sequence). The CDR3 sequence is CAGSRGQGVISAGELFF. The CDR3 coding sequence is TGTGCCGGTAGTAGGGGACAGGGAGTAATATCAGCTGGGGAGCTGTTTTTT.

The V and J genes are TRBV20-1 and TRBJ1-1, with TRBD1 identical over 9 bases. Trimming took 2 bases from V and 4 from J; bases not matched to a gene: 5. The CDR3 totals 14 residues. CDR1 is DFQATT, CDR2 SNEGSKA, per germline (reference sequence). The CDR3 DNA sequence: TGCAGTGCTAGACCTGGGACAGGGAGCACTGAAGCTTTCTTT. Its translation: CSARPGTGSTEAFF.

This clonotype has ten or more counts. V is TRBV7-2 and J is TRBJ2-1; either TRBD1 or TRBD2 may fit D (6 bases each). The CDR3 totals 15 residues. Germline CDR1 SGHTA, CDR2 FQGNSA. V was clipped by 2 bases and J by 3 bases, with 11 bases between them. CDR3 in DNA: TGTGCCAGCAGCTTAACCGGGGGCGTCTACAATGAGCAGTTCTTC. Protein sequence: CASSLTGGVYNEQFF.

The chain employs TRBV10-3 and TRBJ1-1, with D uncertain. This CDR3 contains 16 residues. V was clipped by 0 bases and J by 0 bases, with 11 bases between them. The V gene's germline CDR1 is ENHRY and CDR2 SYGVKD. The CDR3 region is CAISESVTSMNTEAFF. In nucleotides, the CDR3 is TGTGCCATCAGTGAGTCTGTCACGAGCATGAACACTGAAGCTTTCTTT.

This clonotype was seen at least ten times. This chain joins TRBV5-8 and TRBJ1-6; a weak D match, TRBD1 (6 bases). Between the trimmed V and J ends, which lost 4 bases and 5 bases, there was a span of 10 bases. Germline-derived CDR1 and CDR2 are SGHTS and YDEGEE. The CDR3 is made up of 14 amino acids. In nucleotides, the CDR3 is TGTGCCAGCAGCCGTGGGGACAATAATTCACCCCTCCACTTT. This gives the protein CASSRGDNNSPLHF.

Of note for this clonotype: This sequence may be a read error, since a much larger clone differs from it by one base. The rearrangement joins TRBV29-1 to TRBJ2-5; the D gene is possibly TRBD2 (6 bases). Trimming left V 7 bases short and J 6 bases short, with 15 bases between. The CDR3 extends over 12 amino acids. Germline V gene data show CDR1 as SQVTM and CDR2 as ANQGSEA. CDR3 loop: CSGVRDRKTQYF. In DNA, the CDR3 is TGCAGCGGCGTGCGGGACCGGAAGACCCAGTACTTC.